This TCR beta chain comes out of a study of PD-L1 blockade in urothelial cancer. Time point in this sample: pretreatment peripheral blood. The method was immunoSEQ multiplex PCR; TCRdb's version includes in-frame clones alone and lacks a portion of them. In the table there are about 33,000 clones, approximately 80% of which are singletons. Trimming pared 0 bases from V and 6 bases from J, leaving 13 bases between. This CDR3 contains 14 residues. Germline assignment: CDR1 SGHRS and CDR2 YFSETQ. The receptor was isolated from a man in his 60s with urothelial cancer. Sequenced here: PBMCs, sampled around atezolizumab (anti-PD-L1) treatment. The chain couples TRBV5-1 to TRBJ2-7, with TRBD2 as a possible D gene (5 bases). CDR3 sequence (DNA): TGCGCCAGCAGCTTGGGGGGAACTAGTTCCGAGCAGTACTTC. This codes for CASSLGGTSSEQYF.